This entry describes one T cell receptor beta chain. Its antigen remains unknown. The sample comes from a study of T cells expressing NK-cell markers. Study context: HCMV serostatus: seven of eight sequenced donors positive, one negative. Findings and limits, study-wide: Where a handful of donors were concerned, these clonotypes also led the CD3+CD56-NKG2C+ fraction.

Scientists made TCR beta cDNA using 5'RACE template switching with UMIs. Reanalyzing the 5' RACE reads, TCRdb keeps one entry per CDR3 protein, without DNA. The sample totals 400,000 to 550,000 distinct CDR3 sequences. The CDR3 has 14 amino acids. The sample comprised blood T cells: a sorted CD56 or NKG2C T cell subset, CD4+ or CD8+ T cells, or bulk PBMC T cells (not recorded which). This TCR came from a woman aged 18 to 69 in good health. The chain employs TRBV12-3 or TRBV12-4 and TRBJ2-3; TCRdb outputs TRBD1, but without DNA this stays unchecked. The CDR3 is CASSFSGPRDTEYF.